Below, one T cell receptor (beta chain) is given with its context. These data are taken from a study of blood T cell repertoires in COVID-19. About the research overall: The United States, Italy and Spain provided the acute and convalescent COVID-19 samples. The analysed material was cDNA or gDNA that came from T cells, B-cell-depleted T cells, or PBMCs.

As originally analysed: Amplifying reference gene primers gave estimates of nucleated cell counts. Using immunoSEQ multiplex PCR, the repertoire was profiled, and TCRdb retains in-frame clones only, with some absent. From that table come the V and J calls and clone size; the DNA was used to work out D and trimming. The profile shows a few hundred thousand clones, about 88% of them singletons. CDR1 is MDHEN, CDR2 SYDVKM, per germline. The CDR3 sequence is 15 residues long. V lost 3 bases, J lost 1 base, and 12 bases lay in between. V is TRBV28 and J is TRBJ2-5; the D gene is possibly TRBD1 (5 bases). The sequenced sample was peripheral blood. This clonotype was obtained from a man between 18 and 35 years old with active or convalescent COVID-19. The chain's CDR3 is CASSFSGARQETQYF. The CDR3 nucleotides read TGTGCCAGCAGTTTTTCTGGGGCACGCCAAGAGACCCAGTACTTC.